The clone carrying this T cell receptor beta chain turned up a few times. Its target is not known. This sample was included in a study of CD8 T cells in ankylosing spondylitis. Quantitative 5'-RACE was performed with molecular barcodes, and it yielded the TCR beta libraries. TCRdb re-analysed the 5' RACE reads in MiXCR, keeping a single row per CDR3 protein. The sample contains approximately 300,000 distinct CDR3 sequences, approximately 8.2% of which appear only once. J gave up 1 base and V 2 bases, and 2 bases lay outside the gene matches. Germline values: CDR1 SGHRS, CDR2 YFSETQ. This CDR3 has 15 residues. Study-level findings and limits: Disease-associated clonotypes exhibited CD8+ identity and were relatively infrequent in peripheral blood. Ankylosing spondylitis blood seemed to carry a telltale TCR beta motif made of roughly eight highly homologous variants.

The material sequenced was blood, either unsorted or a sorted T cell fraction (not recorded which). This TCR was recovered from a male donor with ankylosing spondylitis. This rearrangement joins TRBV5-1 to TRBJ1-5, with 8 bases matching TRBD1. Here the CDR3 reads CASSFGQGSNQPQHF. For the CDR3, the DNA is TGCGCCAGCAGCTTCGGACAGGGAAGCAATCAGCCCCAGCATTTT.